A single sample is the source of the 23 T cell receptor beta chains below, sequenced in a study of T cell responses to AZD1222 COVID-19 vaccine. Sequencing used immunoSEQ multiplex PCR; TCRdb keeps in-frame clones, though not all of them. The sample gives 150,000 to 160,000 clones, about 88% of which show up once; about 7% is in the top ten. Sequenced here: peripheral blood, sampled after recovery from COVID-19. These receptors originate from an adult who had recovered from COVID-19.

The chain is built from TRBV12-3 or TRBV12-4 and TRBJ1-1; D is possibly TRBD1 (5 bases). This CDR3 contains 13 residues. Trimming shortened V by 1 base and J by 11 bases, and 14 bases separated the two germline ends. CDR3 bases: TGTGCCAGCAGTTTAGGACAGTCACCAAGGGCTTTCTTT. It yields the protein CASSLGQSPRAFF.

V and J are TRBV6-2 or TRBV6-3 and TRBJ2-1, with 7 bases lining up with TRBD2. Trimming took 3 bases from V and 4 from J; bases not matched to a gene: 9. CDR3 length: 16 amino acids. Germline assignment: CDR1 MNHEY and CDR2 SVGEGT. The CDR3, as DNA: TGTGCCAGCAGTTATGGGGCTAGCGGATTTTACAATGAGCAGTTCTTC. Protein product: CASSYGASGFYNEQFF.

The chain employs TRBV19 and TRBJ1-5; 10 positions match TRBD1. The CDR3 covers 16 residues. V trimming: 3 bases; J trimming: 4 bases; junction bases outside the gene matches: 6. Germline lookup yields CDR1 LNHDA and CDR2 SQIVND (reference sequence). The CDR3: CASSILSGQGNQPQHF. In DNA, the CDR3 is TGTGCCAGTAGTATTTTATCGGGACAGGGGAATCAGCCCCAGCATTTT.

The chain couples TRBV19 to TRBJ1-5, with TRBD1 as a possible D gene (5 bases). The CDR3 covers 14 residues. Germline lookup yields CDR1 LNHDA and CDR2 SQIVND (reference sequence). With 10 bases removed from V and 4 bases from J, the gap between germline ends came to 17 bases. The CDR3 spells CATGHGGGNQPQHF. CDR3 coding DNA: TGTGCCACGGGCCACGGGGGGGGAAATCAGCCCCAGCATTTT.

Worth noting for this clone: This sample includes further DNA sequences coding for the same CDR3. The chain recombines TRBV20-1 with TRBJ1-1; a weak D match, TRBD1 (5 bases). The CDR3 loop spans 11 amino acids. In germline, CDR1 is DFQATT, CDR2 SNEGSKA (reference sequence). V shed 6 bases and J shed 4 bases, with 9 bases lying between them. CDR3 sequence: CSAWGGTEAFF. The CDR3 bases are TGCAGTGCCTGGGGGGGCACTGAAGCTTTCTTT.

The chain employs TRBV5-1 and TRBJ2-3; D tentatively reads TRBD1 or TRBD2 (5 bases each). V was cut by 2 bases and J by 4 bases, with 11 bases left in between. Germline assignment: CDR1 SGHRS and CDR2 YFSETQ. This CDR3 contains 14 residues. The CDR3 DNA sequence: TGCGCCAGCAGCTTCTACGGGGCCGCAGATACGCAGTATTTT. Protein: CASSFYGAADTQYF. Complete variable domain (other parts from reference TRBV5-1 and TRBJ2-3): KAGVTQTPRYLIKTRGQQVTLSCSPISGHRSVSWYQQTPGQGLQFLFEYFSETQRNKGNFPGRFSGRQFSNSRSEMNVSTLELGDSALYLCASSFYGAADTQYFGPGTRLTVL.

The rearrangement uses TRBV9 and TRBJ1-3, with D unclear. The CDR3 runs 15 residues. With 4 bases removed from V and 4 bases from J, the gap between germline ends came to 15 bases. The germline CDR1 and CDR2 sequences are SGDLS and YYNGEE. CDR3 DNA: TGTGCCAGCAGCTCCCGTCGCCAGTCGGGAAACACCATATATTTT. Amino acid sequence: CASSSRRQSGNTIYF.

The chain carries TRBV7-8 and TRBJ2-7; maybe TRBD2 (5 bases). CDR1 is SGHVS, CDR2 FQNEAQ, per germline. The V gene lost 5 bases and the J gene lost 0 bases, with 11 bases spanning the gap. This CDR3 spans 14 amino acids. The CDR3 DNA follows: TGTGCCAGCAGCCCCCAAGGGAGCTCCTACGAGCAGTACTTC. This encodes CASSPQGSSYEQYF. Looking up the rest from reference TRBV7-8 and TRBJ2-7 gives the full variable domain: GAGVSQSPRYKVAKRGQDVALRCDPISGHVSLFWYQQALGQGPEFLTYFQNEAQLDKSGLPSDRFFAERPEGSVSTLKIQRTQQEDSAVYLCASSPQGSSYEQYFGPGTRLTVT.

V and J are TRBV19 and TRBJ1-1; a possible D gene is TRBD1 (5 bases). The CDR3 is made up of 17 amino acids. Trimming left V 0 bases short and J 10 bases short, with 24 bases between. The V gene's germline CDR1 is LNHDA and CDR2 SQIVND (reference sequence). The CDR3 sequence: CASSIDLGGGPMIGAFF. In nucleotides, the CDR3 is TGTGCCAGTAGTATAGACCTCGGGGGAGGGCCTATGATAGGAGCTTTCTTT.

V usage is TRBV2 and J usage is TRBJ2-7; D is uncertain. The germline V gene has CDR1 SNHLY and CDR2 FYNNEI. V lost 2 bases to trimming and J lost 0 bases, with 5 bases between them. The CDR3 consists of 13 residues. In DNA, the CDR3 is TGTGCCAGCAGTGAAATTCACTCCTACGAGCAGTACTTC. Its protein is CASSEIHSYEQYF.

The chain uses TRBV7-2 and TRBJ1-2; tentatively, D is TRBD1 (5 bases). Germline values: CDR1 SGHTA, CDR2 FQGNSA. The CDR3 contains 15 residues. Deletions cut 3 bases from V and 2 bases from J, with 13 bases between. As DNA, the CDR3 is TGTGCCAGCAGCTTGAGGGACGGAACAAACTATGGCTACACCTTC. It yields the protein CASSLRDGTNYGYTF.

J is TRBJ1-2 and V is TRBV19; D is unclear. Germline CDR1 reads LNHDA; CDR2 reads SQIVND (reference sequence). Trimming left V 5 bases short and J 4 bases short, with 11 bases between. This CDR3 spans 13 amino acids. The CDR3: CASSLVDPYGYTF. CDR3 DNA: TGTGCCAGTAGTTTGGTCGACCCCTATGGCTACACCTTC.

The rearrangement joins TRBV6-5 to TRBJ1-5; D remains ambiguous. V shed 6 bases and J shed 0 bases, with 12 bases lying between them. Germline V gene data show CDR1 as MNHEY and CDR2 as SVGAGI. This CDR3 is 15 amino acids long. The CDR3 loop is CASRIRAYSNQPQHF. The CDR3 nucleotides are TGTGCCAGCAGAATAAGGGCTTATAGCAATCAGCCCCAGCATTTT.

This clone was recorded a few times. The V gene is TRBV7-2, the J gene TRBJ1-2, with 9 bases lining up with TRBD1. The CDR3 is 13 amino acids. Germline assignment: CDR1 SGHTA and CDR2 FQGNSA. The V and J ends lost 5 bases and 4 bases, in that order; junction bases with no gene match: 2. CDR3 in amino acids: CASSRDRVYGYTF. CDR3 DNA: TGTGCCAGCAGCCGGGACAGGGTCTATGGCTACACCTTC.

The V gene is TRBV2, the J gene TRBJ1-2; possible D gene TRBD1, 6 bases. Germline loops: CDR1 SNHLY, CDR2 FYNNEI. The V end was cut by 5 bases, the J end by 4 bases, with 8 bases between. The CDR3 totals 12 residues. This CDR3 is CASSMDSYGYTF. In DNA, the CDR3 is TGTGCCAGCAGTATGGACAGCTATGGCTACACCTTC.

The genes are TRBV24-1 and TRBJ2-3; perhaps TRBD2 as D (6 bases). V was pared by 5 bases and J by 3 bases, with 8 bases between. The CDR3 sequence is 13 residues long. CDR1 is KGHDR and CDR2 is SFDVKD in the germline V gene. The CDR3 region has the DNA TGTGCCACCAGTGCTGGGGGGACAGATACGCAGTATTTT. Amino acids: CATSAGGTDTQYF.

The gene calls are TRBV19 and TRBJ2-1; the match to TRBD2 covers 10 bases. The junction had 13 bases not matched to a gene; V was cut back by 3 bases and J by 8 bases. The CDR3 consists of 17 residues. From germline, CDR1 is LNHDA and CDR2 SQIVND (reference sequence). This chain's CDR3 is CASSIGGGSGRLYEQFF. In DNA, the CDR3 is TGTGCCAGTAGTATTGGGGGGGGTAGCGGGAGGTTATATGAGCAGTTCTTC.

The rearrangement joins TRBV4-2 to TRBJ1-6; D call uncertain. With 0 bases removed from V and 0 bases from J, the gap between germline ends came to 9 bases. Germline-derived CDR1 and CDR2 are LGHNA and YNFKEQ. The CDR3 spans 17 residues. CDR3 in DNA: TGTGCCAGCAGCCAAGAACTCCAGAGCTCCTATAATTCACCCCTCCACTTT. This sequence encodes CASSQELQSSYNSPLHF.

The chain couples TRBV3-1 (or the pseudogene TRBV3-2) to TRBJ2-2; D is unclear. Trimming cost V 2 bases and J 4 bases, with 8 bases left between them. Germline CDR1 reads LGHDT; CDR2 reads YNNKEL (reference sequence). The CDR3 is 14 amino acids. Written as DNA, the CDR3 is TGTGCCAGCAGCCAAAGTCTGGCCACCGGGGAGCTGTTTTTT. It encodes CASSQSLATGELFF.

The chain links TRBV19 to TRBJ2-7; D not certain. V was trimmed by 1 base and J by 2 bases, leaving 9 bases between them. The CDR3 is 14 amino acids. Germline V gene lookup returns CDR1 LNHDA and CDR2 SQIVND (reference sequence). The CDR3 DNA is TGTGCCAGTAGTATAGGAGTCGGAGCCTACGAGCAGTACTTC. It is translated as CASSIGVGAYEQYF. The entire variable domain, with the rest obtained from reference TRBV19 and TRBJ2-7, is as follows: DGGITQSPKYLFRKEGQNVTLSCEQNLNHDAMYWYRQDPGQGLRLIYYSQIVNDFQKGDIAEGYSVSREKKESFPLTVTSAQKNPTAFYLCASSIGVGAYEQYFGPGTRLTVT.

Details on this clone: Other DNA sequences of this sample code for an identical CDR3. The rearrangement links TRBV12-3 or TRBV12-4 to TRBJ1-1; D is ambiguous. Between the trimmed V and J ends, which lost 6 bases and 5 bases, there was a span of 13 bases. The CDR3 has 13 amino acids. CDR3 sequence: CASSLRGGTEAFF. The CDR3, as DNA: TGTGCCAGCAGCCTGCGAGGCGGGACTGAAGCTTTCTTT.

The J gene is TRBJ2-3, the V gene TRBV27; 13 bases agree with TRBD2. CDR1 MNHEY and CDR2 SMNVEV come from the germline V gene (reference sequence). The J segment lost 6 bases and the V segment lost 5 bases, leaving 11 bases of the junction unmatched. The CDR3 runs to 17 residues. CDR3 bases: TGTGCCAGCAGTCCCGGCCTGGGACTAGCGGGACCCGATACGCAGTATTTT. Protein: CASSPGLGLAGPDTQYF.

This chain connects TRBV9 to TRBJ2-1; D gene uncertain. The CDR3 is 14 residues long. Germline CDR1 and CDR2: SGDLS and YYNGEE. V was shortened by 0 bases and J by 0 bases, with 4 bases between the two germline ends. The CDR3 DNA is TGTGCCAGCAGCGTAGAGGACTCCTACAATGAGCAGTTCTTC. Its protein is CASSVEDSYNEQFF.